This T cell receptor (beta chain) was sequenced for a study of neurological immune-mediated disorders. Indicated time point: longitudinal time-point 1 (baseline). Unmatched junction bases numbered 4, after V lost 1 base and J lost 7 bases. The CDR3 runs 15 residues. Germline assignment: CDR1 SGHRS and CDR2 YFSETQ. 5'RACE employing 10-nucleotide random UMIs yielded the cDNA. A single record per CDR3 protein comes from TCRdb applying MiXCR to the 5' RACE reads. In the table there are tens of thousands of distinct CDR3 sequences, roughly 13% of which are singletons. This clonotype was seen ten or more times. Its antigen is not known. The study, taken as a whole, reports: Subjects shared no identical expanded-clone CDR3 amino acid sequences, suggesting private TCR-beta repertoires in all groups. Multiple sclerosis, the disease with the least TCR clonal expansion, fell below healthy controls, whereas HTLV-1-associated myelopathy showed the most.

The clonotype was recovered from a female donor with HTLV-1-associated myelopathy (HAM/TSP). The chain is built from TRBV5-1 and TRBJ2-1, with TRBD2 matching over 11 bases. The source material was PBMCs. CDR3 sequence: CASSLTSGGGNEQFF. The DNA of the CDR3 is TGCGCCAGCAGCTTGACTAGCGGGGGAGGGAATGAGCAGTTCTTC.